This T cell receptor beta chain was observed in a study of T cell responses to AZD1222 COVID-19 vaccine. Study outcomes and limitations: Spike-specific TCRs gained breadth and depth after people received two AZD1222 doses. Donors, mostly white British, included more females; clonal diversity was possibly underestimated. Regions 160-218 and 743-854 dominated among vaccine-associated CD4 TCRs spanning spike.

As regards this clone: Its antigen is not known.

The CDR3 is 19 amino acids. Germline assignment: CDR1 SGHNT and CDR2 YYREEE (reference sequence). Trimming at V came to 4 bases and at J to 4 bases, leaving 14 bases not matched to a gene. TCRdb keeps only in-frame clones here, not all; method: immunoSEQ multiplex PCR. The sample contains 80,000 to 100,000 clones, around nine tenths of which appear only once. This sequence was found in an adult who received the AZD1222 COVID-19 vaccine. This chain connects TRBV5-4 to TRBJ2-2; 12 nucleotides agree with TRBD2. Sample: peripheral blood, taken 28 days after the second AZD1222 dose. CDR3 sequence: CASSHARVLAGGPTGELFF. CDR3 nucleotides: TGTGCCAGCAGCCACGCTCGGGTCCTAGCGGGGGGGCCCACCGGGGAGCTGTTTTTT.